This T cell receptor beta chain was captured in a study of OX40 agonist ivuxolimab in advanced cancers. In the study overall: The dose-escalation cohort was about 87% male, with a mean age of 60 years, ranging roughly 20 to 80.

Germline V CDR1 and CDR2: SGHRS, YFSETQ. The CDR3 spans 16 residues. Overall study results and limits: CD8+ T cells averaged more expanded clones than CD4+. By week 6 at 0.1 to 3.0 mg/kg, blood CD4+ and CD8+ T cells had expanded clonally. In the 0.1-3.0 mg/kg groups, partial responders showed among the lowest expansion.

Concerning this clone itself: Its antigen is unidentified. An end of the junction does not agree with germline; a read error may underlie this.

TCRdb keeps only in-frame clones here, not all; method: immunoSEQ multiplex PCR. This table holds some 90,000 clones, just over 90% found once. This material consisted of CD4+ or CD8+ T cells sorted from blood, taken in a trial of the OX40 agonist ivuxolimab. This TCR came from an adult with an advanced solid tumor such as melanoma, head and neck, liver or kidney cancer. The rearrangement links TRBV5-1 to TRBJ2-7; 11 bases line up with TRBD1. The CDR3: CASSSRTGGASSEQYF. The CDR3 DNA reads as TGCGCCAGCAGCTCGCGGACAGGGGGCGCATCCTCCGAGCAGTACTTC.